These T cell receptor beta chains were read from a single sample in a study of CD8 T cells in ankylosing spondylitis. TCRdb redid the calling of the 5' RACE reads with MiXCR, one entry per CDR3 protein. The sample shows about 360,000 distinct CDR3 sequences, 20% of them seen only once. Sequenced input: blood, either unsorted or a sorted T cell fraction (not recorded which). All receptors come from a male donor with ankylosing spondylitis or in good health (not recorded which). CDR3s include the opening cysteine and the closing phenylalanine or tryptophan. Each record gives: CDR3 DNA, CDR3 protein, clone size, V gene, J gene, CDR3 length, D gene. The D gene is left open where the match is weak. A row's size may be missing; if present it is once, few, many or a size class.

DNA: TGTGCCACCAGCGACATTCGGGGGGGGACCTACGAGCAGTACTTC
CDR3: CATSDIRGGTYEQYF
size: .
V: TRBV15
J: TRBJ2-7
length: 15
D: TRBD2

DNA: TGTGCCAGCAGTTCTGGTAGCGGGAACACAGATACGCAGTATTTT
CDR3: CASSSGSGNTDTQYF
size: .
V: TRBV27
J: TRBJ2-3
length: 15
D: TRBD2

DNA: TGTGCCAGCAGCTCTGGGACAGGGGTCACAGATACGCAGTATTTT
CDR3: CASSSGTGVTDTQYF
size: .
V: TRBV28
J: TRBJ2-3
length: 15
D: TRBD1

DNA: TGCAGTGCTAGAAGATTGGGAGGGACGTCACCCCTCCACTTT
CDR3: CSARRLGGTSPLHF
size: .
V: TRBV20-1
J: TRBJ1-6
length: 14
D: .

DNA: TGTGCCAGCAGTTTAGTACTACAGGGGGGGACTACGGCCCCCGTGATGTACAATGAGCAGTTCTTC
CDR3: CASSLVLQGGTTAPVMYNEQFF
size: few
V: TRBV12-3/TRBV12-4
J: TRBJ2-1
length: 22
D: .

DNA: TGCGCCAGCAGCCAAGATCCCGTGGGGACCTACGAGCAGTACTTC
CDR3: CASSQDPVGTYEQYF
size: .
V: TRBV4-1
J: TRBJ2-7
length: 15
D: .

DNA: TGCAGCGTCCGGGGCTCGTCCTACGAGCAGTACTTC
CDR3: CSVRGSSYEQYF
size: few
V: TRBV29-1
J: TRBJ2-7
length: 12
D: .

DNA: TGCAGCGTTGAAGAAGTAGGGGGGGGTAACAATGAGCAGTTCTTC
CDR3: CSVEEVGGGNNEQFF
size: .
V: TRBV29-1
J: TRBJ2-1
length: 15
D: .

DNA: TGTGCCATCAGTGATGGGGACGGAGACACAGATACGCAGTATTTT
CDR3: CAISDGDGDTDTQYF
size: .
V: TRBV10-3
J: TRBJ2-3
length: 15
D: .

DNA: TGTGCCAGCAGCGGCTACGGGACAGGGACGGGTGAGCAGTTCTTC
CDR3: CASSGYGTGTGEQFF
size: few
V: TRBV9
J: TRBJ2-1
length: 15
D: TRBD1